Listed below are T cell receptor beta chains from one sample, sequenced in a study of human CD4 T cells and Enterobacteriaceae. Sequencing used immunoSEQ multiplex PCR; TCRdb keeps in-frame clones, though not all of them. This sample has about 25,000 clones, with approximately 80% found just once. Input material: memory CD4+ T cells from blood. All receptors derive from a human donor in good health. Both conserved end residues are part of each CDR3. D genes are given only for firm matches. Clone size is not always given. Where it is, it says once, few, many or a class for expanded clones.

CDR3 length: 12
J gene: TRBJ1-2
D gene: -
V gene: TRBV6-5
clone size: -
CDR3 protein: CATKAAIYGYTF
CDR3 DNA: TGTGCCACCAAGGCAGCCATCTATGGCTACACCTTC

CDR3 length: 13
J gene: TRBJ2-1
D gene: TRBD1
V gene: TRBV27
clone size: -
CDR3 protein: CARPGTGDNEQFF
CDR3 DNA: TGTGCCAGACCCGGGACAGGGGACAATGAGCAGTTCTTC

CDR3 length: 17
J gene: TRBJ1-5
D gene: -
V gene: TRBV2
clone size: few
CDR3 protein: CASSELGGTLTNQPQHF
CDR3 DNA: TGTGCCAGCAGTGAATTAGGTGGGACGCTAACAAATCAGCCCCAGCATTTT

CDR3 length: 12
J gene: TRBJ1-1
D gene: TRBD1
V gene: TRBV2
clone size: -
CDR3 protein: CASRRGHTEAFF
CDR3 DNA: TGTGCCAGCAGAAGGGGGCATACTGAAGCTTTCTTT

CDR3 length: 16
J gene: TRBJ1-2
D gene: TRBD1
V gene: TRBV7-2
clone size: -
CDR3 protein: CASSLANRGSNYGYTF
CDR3 DNA: TGTGCCAGCAGCTTAGCGAACAGGGGTTCTAACTATGGCTACACCTTC

CDR3 length: 15
J gene: TRBJ1-5
D gene: -
V gene: TRBV18
clone size: few
CDR3 protein: CASSRYGDSNQPQHF
CDR3 DNA: TGTGCCAGCTCACGGTACGGGGATAGCAATCAGCCCCAGCATTTT

CDR3 length: 13
J gene: TRBJ1-5
D gene: TRBD1
V gene: TRBV7-2
clone size: -
CDR3 protein: CASSSTDRGTQHF
CDR3 DNA: TGTGCCAGCAGCTCAACCGACAGGGGGACCCAGCATTTT

CDR3 length: 13
J gene: TRBJ2-1
D gene: -
V gene: TRBV19
clone size: -
CDR3 protein: CASGRSSYNEQFF
CDR3 DNA: TGTGCCTCGGGGCGGAGCTCCTACAATGAGCAGTTCTTC

CDR3 length: 14
J gene: TRBJ2-3
D gene: TRBD2
V gene: TRBV30
clone size: -
CDR3 protein: CAWSVAGGPDTQYF
CDR3 DNA: TGTGCCTGGAGTGTAGCGGGAGGGCCAGATACGCAGTATTTT

CDR3 length: 15
J gene: TRBJ2-7
D gene: -
V gene: TRBV27
clone size: -
CDR3 protein: CASSLNRDNRHEQYF
CDR3 DNA: TGTGCCAGCAGTCTTAACAGAGACAATCGCCACGAGCAGTACTTC

CDR3 length: 14
J gene: TRBJ2-3
D gene: TRBD2
V gene: TRBV30
clone size: -
CDR3 protein: CASQTSGGAYTQYF
CDR3 DNA: TGTGCCAGCCAGACTAGCGGGGGGGCCTATACGCAGTATTTT

CDR3 length: 17
J gene: TRBJ2-6
D gene: -
V gene: TRBV19
clone size: -
CDR3 protein: CASSIAAGLSGANVLTF
CDR3 DNA: TGTGCCAGTAGTATCGCCGCGGGCCTCTCTGGGGCCAACGTCCTGACTTTC

CDR3 length: 14
J gene: TRBJ1-5
D gene: -
V gene: TRBV2
clone size: -
CDR3 protein: CASSVGSGSRPQHF
CDR3 DNA: TGTGCCAGCAGTGTGGGTTCGGGCTCTCGGCCCCAGCATTTT

CDR3 length: 17
J gene: TRBJ1-1
D gene: -
V gene: TRBV7-8
clone size: -
CDR3 protein: CASSLARIREIDTEAFF
CDR3 DNA: TGTGCCAGCAGCTTAGCGCGCATCCGCGAGATCGACACTGAAGCTTTCTTT

CDR3 length: 13
J gene: TRBJ1-2
D gene: -
V gene: TRBV28
clone size: -
CDR3 protein: CASSPPTGHGYTF
CDR3 DNA: TGTGCCAGCAGTCCCCCAACAGGTCATGGCTACACCTTC

CDR3 length: 15
J gene: TRBJ1-5
D gene: -
V gene: TRBV21-1
clone size: -
CDR3 protein: CASRLNGGGNQPQHF
CDR3 DNA: TGTGCCAGCAGATTAAATGGAGGTGGTAATCAGCCCCAGCATTTT

CDR3 length: 13
J gene: TRBJ1-1
D gene: -
V gene: TRBV7-9
clone size: -
CDR3 protein: CASSLSSNTEAFF
CDR3 DNA: TGTGCCAGCAGCTTATCTTCGAACACTGAAGCTTTCTTT

CDR3 length: 16
J gene: TRBJ1-4
D gene: TRBD1
V gene: TRBV19
clone size: -
CDR3 protein: CASSSGTGTSNEKLFF
CDR3 DNA: TGTGCCAGTAGCTCCGGGACAGGGACCTCTAATGAAAAACTGTTTTTT

CDR3 length: 16
J gene: TRBJ2-7
D gene: -
V gene: TRBV4-2
clone size: -
CDR3 protein: CASSQGGSGVVDEQYF
CDR3 DNA: TGTGCCAGCAGCCAAGGGGGCTCAGGGGTGGTTGACGAGCAGTACTTC

CDR3 length: 16
J gene: TRBJ2-1
D gene: -
V gene: TRBV6-1
clone size: once
CDR3 protein: CASSDVRKSSYNEQFF
CDR3 DNA: TGTGCCAGCAGTGATGTGCGGAAGAGCTCCTACAATGAGCAGTTCTTC

CDR3 length: 15
J gene: TRBJ1-5
D gene: -
V gene: TRBV10-2
clone size: few
CDR3 protein: CASSEWTVSNQPQHF
CDR3 DNA: TGCGCCAGCAGTGAGTGGACGGTTAGCAATCAGCCCCAGCATTTT

CDR3 length: 18
J gene: TRBJ2-1
D gene: TRBD2
V gene: TRBV27
clone size: -
CDR3 protein: CASSLWTSGRRGGNEQFF
CDR3 DNA: TGTGCCAGCAGTTTATGGACTAGCGGGAGGAGGGGGGGCAATGAGCAGTTCTTC

CDR3 length: 15
J gene: TRBJ2-7
D gene: -
V gene: TRBV18
clone size: -
CDR3 protein: CASSPIPGNSYEQYF
CDR3 DNA: TGTGCCAGCTCACCAATTCCCGGGAACTCCTACGAGCAGTACTTC

CDR3 length: 14
J gene: TRBJ2-7
D gene: TRBD1
V gene: TRBV2
clone size: few
CDR3 protein: CASSGWDRVREQYF
CDR3 DNA: TGTGCCAGCAGTGGGTGGGACAGGGTGAGGGAGCAGTACTTC

CDR3 length: 15
J gene: TRBJ2-3
D gene: TRBD2
V gene: TRBV11-2
clone size: -
CDR3 protein: CASSLVGGQADTQYF
CDR3 DNA: TGTGCCAGCAGCTTAGTGGGAGGGCAGGCAGATACGCAGTATTTT

CDR3 length: 18
J gene: TRBJ2-3
D gene: TRBD2
V gene: TRBV7-2
clone size: -
CDR3 protein: CASSLPSLAGGGTDTQYF
CDR3 DNA: TGTGCCAGCAGCCTCCCGTCACTAGCGGGGGGCGGTACAGATACGCAGTATTTT

CDR3 length: 15
J gene: TRBJ2-1
D gene: -
V gene: TRBV6-1
clone size: -
CDR3 protein: CASSVLTLPDGEQFF
CDR3 DNA: TGTGCCAGCAGTGTATTAACCCTCCCAGACGGTGAGCAGTTCTTC

CDR3 length: 14
J gene: TRBJ1-3
D gene: -
V gene: TRBV6-1
clone size: -
CDR3 protein: CASRTDPAGNTIYF
CDR3 DNA: TGTGCCAGCAGGACAGATCCCGCTGGAAACACCATATATTTT

CDR3 length: 14
J gene: TRBJ1-5
D gene: TRBD1
V gene: TRBV7-9
clone size: -
CDR3 protein: CASSQGGGNQPQHF
CDR3 DNA: TGTGCCAGCAGCCAAGGGGGCGGCAATCAGCCCCAGCATTTT

CDR3 length: 14
J gene: TRBJ2-1
D gene: -
V gene: TRBV21-1
clone size: -
CDR3 protein: CAPLIWGVGNEQFF
CDR3 DNA: -

CDR3 length: 14
J gene: TRBJ1-6
D gene: -
V gene: TRBV7-9
clone size: -
CDR3 protein: CASSLEGLNSPLHF
CDR3 DNA: TGTGCCAGCAGCTTAGAGGGCCTAAATTCACCCCTCCACTTT

CDR3 length: 13
J gene: TRBJ2-3
D gene: TRBD1
V gene: TRBV11-2
clone size: -
CDR3 protein: CASSRDRGDTQYF
CDR3 DNA: TGTGCCAGCAGCCGAGACAGGGGGGATACGCAGTATTTT

CDR3 length: 15
J gene: TRBJ1-5
D gene: -
V gene: TRBV6-6
clone size: -
CDR3 protein: CASSYSAGNNQPQHF
CDR3 DNA: TGTGCCAGCAGTTACTCGGCAGGGAACAATCAGCCCCAGCATTTT

CDR3 length: 14
J gene: TRBJ2-1
D gene: -
V gene: TRBV9
clone size: -
CDR3 protein: CASSPLGSYNEQFF
CDR3 DNA: TGTGCCAGCAGTCCCCTCGGCTCCTACAATGAGCAGTTCTTC

CDR3 length: 12
J gene: TRBJ1-1
D gene: -
V gene: TRBV28
clone size: -
CDR3 protein: CASSGPATEAFF
CDR3 DNA: TGTGCCAGCAGTGGGCCGGCCACTGAAGCTTTCTTT

CDR3 length: 17
J gene: TRBJ1-1
D gene: TRBD1
V gene: TRBV28
clone size: -
CDR3 protein: CASSRTGTGGVNTEAFF
CDR3 DNA: TGTGCCAGCAGTCGAACCGGGACAGGGGGAGTGAACACTGAAGCTTTCTTT

CDR3 length: 17
J gene: TRBJ1-2
D gene: -
V gene: TRBV7-2
clone size: -
CDR3 protein: CASSLSSQGSFNYGYTF
CDR3 DNA: TGTGCCAGCAGCTTAAGTTCCCAGGGGAGCTTTAACTATGGCTACACCTTC

CDR3 length: 13
J gene: TRBJ2-7
D gene: TRBD1
V gene: TRBV7-9
clone size: -
CDR3 protein: CASRRTGEDEQYF
CDR3 DNA: TGTGCCAGCAGAAGGACAGGGGAGGACGAGCAGTACTTC

CDR3 length: 16
J gene: TRBJ2-5
D gene: -
V gene: TRBV12-1
clone size: -
CDR3 protein: CASSPSLGLDLETQYF
CDR3 DNA: TGTGCCAGCAGCCCTTCCTTGGGACTAGATTTAGAGACCCAGTACTTC

CDR3 length: 12
J gene: TRBJ1-2
D gene: -
V gene: TRBV30
clone size: -
CDR3 protein: CAWNLYTHGYTF
CDR3 DNA: TGTGCCTGGAACTTGTATACCCATGGCTACACCTTC

CDR3 length: 15
J gene: TRBJ2-5
D gene: TRBD1
V gene: TRBV5-1
clone size: -
CDR3 protein: CASSFTGTAQETQYF
CDR3 DNA: TGCGCCAGCAGCTTTACCGGGACAGCGCAAGAGACCCAGTACTTC

CDR3 length: 14
J gene: TRBJ2-7
D gene: -
V gene: TRBV27
clone size: -
CDR3 protein: CASKPGRTYYEQYF
CDR3 DNA: TGTGCCAGCAAACCGGGACGGACCTATTACGAGCAGTACTTC

CDR3 length: 15
J gene: TRBJ2-7
D gene: -
V gene: TRBV5-1
clone size: -
CDR3 protein: CASSGGRGPTYEQYF
CDR3 DNA: TGCGCCAGCAGCGGGGGACGGGGGCCAACCTACGAGCAGTACTTC

CDR3 length: 15
J gene: TRBJ1-1
D gene: -
V gene: TRBV18
clone size: few
CDR3 protein: CASSPPAGWNTEAFF
CDR3 DNA: TGTGCCAGCTCACCACCGGCAGGCTGGAACACTGAAGCTTTCTTT

CDR3 length: 12
J gene: TRBJ2-7
D gene: -
V gene: TRBV21-1
clone size: -
CDR3 protein: CPPTDSSYEQYF
CDR3 DNA: TGCCCCCCAACGGACAGCTCCTACGAGCAGTACTTC

CDR3 length: 15
J gene: TRBJ1-6
D gene: TRBD1
V gene: TRBV5-1
clone size: -
CDR3 protein: CASSSGQAPVSPLHF
CDR3 DNA: TGCGCCAGCAGTTCTGGACAGGCGCCGGTTTCACCCCTCCACTTT